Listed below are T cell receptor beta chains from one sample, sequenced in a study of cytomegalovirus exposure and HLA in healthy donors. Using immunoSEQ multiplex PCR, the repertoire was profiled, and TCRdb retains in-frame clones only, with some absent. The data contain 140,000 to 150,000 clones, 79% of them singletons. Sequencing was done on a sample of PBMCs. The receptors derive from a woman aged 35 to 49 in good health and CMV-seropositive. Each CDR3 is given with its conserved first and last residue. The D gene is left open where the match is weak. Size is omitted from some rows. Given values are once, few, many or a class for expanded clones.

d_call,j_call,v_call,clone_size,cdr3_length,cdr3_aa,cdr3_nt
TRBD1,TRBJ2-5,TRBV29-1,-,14,CSVQGQILKETQYF,TGCAGCGTTCAGGGACAGATATTAAAAGAGACCCAGTACTTC
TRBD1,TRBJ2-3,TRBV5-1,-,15,CATGLDGQGTDTQYF,TGCGCCACCGGGCTGGATGGACAGGGCACAGATACGCAGTATTTT
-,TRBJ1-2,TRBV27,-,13,CASSWGENYGYTF,TGTGCCAGCAGTTGGGGAGAAAACTATGGCTACACCTTC
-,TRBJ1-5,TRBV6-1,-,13,CASSEQGGQPQHF,TGTGCCAGCAGTGAACAGGGCGGTCAGCCCCAGCATTTT
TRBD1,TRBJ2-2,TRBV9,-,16,CASSDPGQGNTGELFF,TGTGCCAGCAGCGACCCGGGACAGGGGAACACCGGGGAGCTGTTTTTT
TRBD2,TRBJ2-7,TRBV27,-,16,CASSLSYQRGGGEQYF,TGTGCCAGCAGTTTATCGTACCAGCGGGGGGGTGGAGAGCAGTACTTC
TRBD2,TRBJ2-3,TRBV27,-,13,CASSLASGDTQYF,TGTGCCAGCAGTTTAGCTAGCGGAGATACGCAGTATTTT
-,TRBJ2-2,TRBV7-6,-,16,CASSSRDWLNTGELFF,TGTGCCAGCAGCAGCCGGGACTGGCTGAACACCGGGGAGCTGTTTTTT
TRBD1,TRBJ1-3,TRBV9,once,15,CASSPTSGTGDTIYF,TGTGCCAGCAGCCCCACCTCCGGGACAGGAGACACCATATATTTT
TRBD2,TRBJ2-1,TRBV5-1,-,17,CASSQGLAGVVYNEQFF,TGCGCCAGCAGCCAAGGACTAGCGGGGGTTGTCTACAATGAGCAGTTCTTC
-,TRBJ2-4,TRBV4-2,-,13,CASSQGSSPIQYF,TGTGCCAGCAGCCAAGGGTCTAGCCCTATTCAGTACTTC
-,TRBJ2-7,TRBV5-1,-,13,CASSIDLTYEQYF,TGCGCCAGCAGCATCGACTTGACCTACGAGCAGTACTTC
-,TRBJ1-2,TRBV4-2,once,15,CASSQDGGKNYGYTF,TGTGCCAGCAGCCAAGATGGGGGGAAGAACTATGGCTACACCTTC
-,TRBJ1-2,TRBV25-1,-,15,CASSEFPGGGSGYTF,TGTGCCAGCAGTGAATTCCCTGGGGGGGGCTCTGGCTACACCTTC
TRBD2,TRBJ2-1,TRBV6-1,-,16,CASSGTSGGVGNEQFF,TGTGCCAGCAGTGGGACTAGCGGGGGGGTGGGTAATGAGCAGTTCTTC
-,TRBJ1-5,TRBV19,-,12,CASREINQPQHF,TGTGCCAGTAGGGAGATCAATCAGCCCCAGCATTTT
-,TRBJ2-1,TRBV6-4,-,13,CASSDFEQGEQFF,TGTGCCAGCAGTGATTTTGAACAGGGTGAACAGTTCTTC
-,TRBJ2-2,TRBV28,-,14,CASSSLWATGELFF,TGTGCCAGCAGTTCCCTCTGGGCCACCGGGGAGCTGTTTTTT
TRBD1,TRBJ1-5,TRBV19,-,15,CASSRGGTENQPQHF,TGTGCCAGTAGCCGAGGCGGGACAGAGAATCAGCCCCAGCATTTT
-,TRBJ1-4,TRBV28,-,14,CASTSGMPGGKLFF,TGTGCCAGCACCTCCGGCATGCCAGGAGGAAAACTGTTTTTT
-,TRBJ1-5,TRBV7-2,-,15,CASSLLSQDTQPQHF,TGTGCCAGCAGCTTGCTGTCCCAGGATACTCAGCCCCAGCATTTT
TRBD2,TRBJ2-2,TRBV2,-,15,CAGSSGPPNAGELFF,TGTGCAGGATCTAGCGGACCACCAAATGCCGGGGAGCTGTTTTTT
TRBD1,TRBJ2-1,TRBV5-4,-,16,CASSQGDRASNNEQFF,TGTGCCAGCAGCCAAGGGGACAGGGCGAGCAACAATGAGCAGTTCTTC
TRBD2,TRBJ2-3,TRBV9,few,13,CASSGRGVDTQYF,TGTGCCAGCAGCGGCCGGGGGGTGGATACGCAGTATTTT
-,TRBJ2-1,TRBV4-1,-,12,CASSQGPLGQFF,TGCGCCAGCAGCCAAGGTCCCCTAGGACAGTTCTTC
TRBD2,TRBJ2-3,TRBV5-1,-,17,CASSLWPGLAVTDTQYF,TGCGCCAGCAGCCTTTGGCCTGGACTAGCGGTTACAGATACGCAGTATTTT
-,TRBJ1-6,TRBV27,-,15,CATRLNGRENSPLHF,TGTGCCACCCGCCTGAACGGACGGGAGAATTCACCCCTCCACTTT
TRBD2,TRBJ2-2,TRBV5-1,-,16,CASSLAGSGDTGELFF,TGCGCCAGCAGCTTGGCCGGTAGCGGGGACACCGGGGAGCTGTTTTTT